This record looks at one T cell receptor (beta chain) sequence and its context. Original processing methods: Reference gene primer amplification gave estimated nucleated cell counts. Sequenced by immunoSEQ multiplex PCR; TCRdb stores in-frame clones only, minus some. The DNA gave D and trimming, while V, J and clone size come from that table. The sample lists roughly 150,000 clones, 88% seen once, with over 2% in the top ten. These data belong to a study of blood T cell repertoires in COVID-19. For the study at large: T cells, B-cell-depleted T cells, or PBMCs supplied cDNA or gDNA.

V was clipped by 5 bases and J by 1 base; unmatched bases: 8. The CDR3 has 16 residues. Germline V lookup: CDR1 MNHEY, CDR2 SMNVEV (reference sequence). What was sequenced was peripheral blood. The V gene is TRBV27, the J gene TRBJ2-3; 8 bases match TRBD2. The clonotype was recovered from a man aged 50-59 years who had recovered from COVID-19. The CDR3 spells CASSPGLALGTDTQYF. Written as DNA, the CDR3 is TGTGCCAGCAGTCCAGGACTAGCCTTGGGCACAGATACGCAGTATTTT.